The T cell receptor beta chain described here comes from a study of blood T cell repertoires in COVID-19. Profiling relied on immunoSEQ multiplex PCR, and the TCRdb table lists in-frame clones only, not all of them. The data show 50,000 to 55,000 clones, about 87% seen once. This CDR3 region has 14 residues. In germline, CDR1 is MGHRA, CDR2 YSYEKL. V gave up 3 bases and J gave up 4 bases, with 12 bases separating them. The gene calls are TRBV4-1 and TRBJ1-1, with a tentative D call TRBD1 (6 bases). The clonotype originates from a man aged 50 to 59 with acute or convalescent COVID-19. Sample: peripheral blood. The CDR3 here is CASSHEDSFTEAFF. The CDR3 nucleotides are TGCGCCAGCAGCCATGAGGACAGTTTCACTGAAGCTTTCTTT.